One sample yielded the 26 T cell receptor beta chains listed below, sequenced in a study of identical twins. MiXCR, run by TCRdb on the 5' RACE reads, gives a single entry per CDR3 protein. Of roughly 630,000 distinct CDR3 sequences detected, under 8.5% appear once; the ten largest clones hold roughly 1.6%. These data are also associated with another study on yellow fever vaccine responses in identical twins.

What was sequenced was PBMCs. The receptors were sampled from a woman aged 18-30 years in good health.

This clonotype appeared many times. The chain combines TRBV12-3 or TRBV12-4 with TRBJ2-1, with 11 bases aligning to TRBD2. The CDR3 spans 14 residues. The junction had 3 bases not matched to a gene; V was cut back by 7 bases and J by 4 bases. The CDR3 is CASKTSGAYNEQFF. In DNA form, the CDR3 reads TGTGCCAGCAAGACTAGCGGGGCATACAATGAGCAGTTCTTC.

This clonotype was counted only a few times. The chain employs TRBV29-1 and TRBJ2-1; D is possibly TRBD1 (6 bases). This CDR3 is 15 amino acids long. Germline CDR1 and CDR2: SQVTM and ANQGSEA. Trimming pared 5 bases from V and 0 bases from J, leaving 14 bases between. CDR3 region: CSVPSQGRSYNEQFF. In DNA form, the CDR3 reads TGCAGCGTTCCTTCACAGGGACGCTCCTACAATGAGCAGTTCTTC.

There are many counts of this clonotype. V usage is TRBV12-3 or TRBV12-4 and J usage is TRBJ2-1; D might be TRBD1 or TRBD2, each matching 5 bases. Trimming took off 6 bases at V and 7 bases at J, with 16 bases between the two ends. This CDR3 spans 14 amino acids. This chain's CDR3 is CASRGRDRENEQFF. CDR3 sequence (DNA): TGTGCCAGCAGGGGAAGGGACCGAGAAAATGAGCAGTTCTTC.

This clonotype was detected many times. V usage is TRBV12-3 or TRBV12-4 and J usage is TRBJ2-1, with D maybe TRBD2 (6 bases). This CDR3 comprises 15 residues. The germline V and J ends were trimmed by 1 base and 8 bases, with 15 bases remaining between them. CDR3 bases: TGTGCCAGCAGTTTAGGGGCCCTAGGAGGGTATGAGCAGTTCTTC. This encodes CASSLGALGGYEQFF.

This clonotype was picked up a small number of times. The V call is TRBV5-5, the J call TRBJ2-1, with D possibly matching TRBD2 (5 bases). The CDR3 is 15 residues long. V was pared by 3 bases and J by 0 bases, with 10 bases between. The germline CDR1 and CDR2 sequences are SGHKS and YYEKEE (reference sequence). CDR3 sequence: CASSWVGSSYNEQFF. The CDR3 coding sequence is TGTGCCAGCAGCTGGGTTGGGAGCTCCTACAATGAGCAGTTCTTC.

This clonotype has just a few counts. The chain couples TRBV10-3 to TRBJ1-2; D might be TRBD1 (5 bases). Germline V CDR1 and CDR2: ENHRY, SYGVKD. This CDR3 region has 14 residues. Trimming shortened V by 5 bases and J by 8 bases, and 18 bases separated the two germline ends. This CDR3 is CAISPMAREEGYTF. For the CDR3, the DNA is TGTGCCATCAGTCCCATGGCCAGGGAAGAGGGCTACACCTTC.

The V call is TRBV25-1, the J call TRBJ2-5; D gene uncertain. This CDR3 region has 13 residues. The germline gives CDR1 MGHDK, CDR2 SYGVNS. V gave up 4 bases and J gave up 5 bases, with 11 bases separating them. The CDR3 reads CASSGANGETQYF. CDR3 coding DNA: TGTGCCAGCAGTGGAGCAAACGGGGAGACCCAGTACTTC.

The chain employs TRBV15 and TRBJ2-7, with TRBD2 identical over 10 bases. CDR3 length equals 14 residues. CDR1 is LNHNV, CDR2 YYDKDF, per germline (reference sequence). V trimming: 4 bases; J trimming: 4 bases; junction bases outside the gene matches: 4. The CDR3 DNA follows: TGTGCCACCAGCATGCTAGCGGGAGTATACGAGCAGTACTTC. Translating it yields CATSMLAGVYEQYF.

This chain uses TRBV28 with TRBJ1-2; 9 bases line up with TRBD1. This CDR3 is built from 17 residues. Trimming at V came to 4 bases and at J to 11 bases, leaving 20 bases not matched to a gene. Germline values: CDR1 MDHEN, CDR2 SYDVKM. The CDR3 protein is CASSSPLHTGGLKDYTF. Here the CDR3 DNA reads TGTGCCAGCAGTTCCCCCCTACATACAGGGGGCCTCAAAGATTACACCTTC.

This clonotype has a count of ten or more. The rearrangement links TRBV29-1 to TRBJ2-5; TRBD1 matches 7 bases. CDR1 is SQVTM, CDR2 ANQGSEA, per germline. Losses at the gene ends were 4 bases for V and 3 bases for J; bases not matched to a gene: 11. The CDR3 totals 15 residues. For the CDR3, the DNA is TGCAGCGTTGTAGCCCTGGGACAGAGAGAAGAGACCCAGTACTTC. Translation: CSVVALGQREETQYF. The full variable domain, rest sourced from reference TRBV29-1 and TRBJ2-5, is SAVISQKPSRDICQRGTSLTIQCQVDSQVTMMFWYRQQPGQSLTLIATANQGSEATYESGFVIDKFPISRPNLTFSTLTVSNMSPEDSSIYLCSVVALGQREETQYFGPGTRLLVL.

The rearrangement uses TRBV10-3 and TRBJ1-2, with unresolved D. With 4 bases removed from V and 4 bases from J, the gap between germline ends came to 10 bases. The length of the CDR3 is 13 residues. Germline V CDR1 and CDR2: ENHRY, SYGVKD. CDR3 sequence reads: CAISADAGYGYTF. CDR3 bases: TGTGCCATCAGTGCGGACGCTGGCTATGGCTACACCTTC.

This chain connects TRBV28 to TRBJ2-3; D gene unclear. V was cut by 2 bases and J by 4 bases, with 13 bases left in between. There are 15 residues in the CDR3. Germline CDR1 is MDHEN and CDR2 is SYDVKM. CDR3 in DNA: TGTGCCAGCAGTTTACGTCGGGTGATGGCAGATACGCAGTATTTT. This gives the protein CASSLRRVMADTQYF.

The rearrangement joins TRBV12-3 or TRBV12-4 to TRBJ1-5; 8 bases match TRBD1. V was pared by 8 bases and J by 6 bases, with 12 bases of the junction left unmatched. The CDR3 runs 15 residues. CDR3 sequence: CASRGQTGVSQPQHF. CDR3 in DNA: TGTGCCAGCCGCGGTCAGACAGGGGTGAGTCAGCCCCAGCATTTT.

The chain joins TRBV5-5 to TRBJ2-7; TRBD2 might be the D (6 bases). CDR3 length equals 13 residues. Germline CDR1 and CDR2: SGHKS and YYEKEE (reference sequence). Trimming pared 2 bases from V and 4 bases from J, leaving 10 bases between. In DNA, the CDR3 is TGTGCCAGCAGCTTCGGGAGTTTATACGAGCAGTACGTC. This sequence encodes CASSFGSLYEQYV.

In its sample, this clonotype was seen many times. The genes are TRBV29-1 and TRBJ2-7, with 8 bases lining up with TRBD1. The CDR3 is made up of 13 amino acids. V lost 4 bases to trimming and J lost 5 bases; unmatched junction nucleotides: 7. Germline CDR1 reads SQVTM; CDR2 reads ANQGSEA. CDR3 residues: CSVADRVVDEQYF. The CDR3 DNA sequence: TGCAGCGTTGCGGACAGGGTAGTCGACGAGCAGTACTTC.

In its sample, this clonotype was seen many times. The rearrangement uses TRBV28 and TRBJ2-4, with 7 bases fitting TRBD1. Germline assignment: CDR1 MDHEN and CDR2 SYDVKM. J gave up 0 bases and V 3 bases, and 11 bases lay outside the gene matches. This CDR3 has 18 residues. In DNA form, the CDR3 reads TGTGCCAGCAGTTTCCCCCGGGACAGTATTTTAGCCAAAAACATTCAGTACTTC. Amino acids: CASSFPRDSILAKNIQYF.

This clonotype was detected ten times or more. The rearrangement uses TRBV12-3 or TRBV12-4 and TRBJ2-5, with TRBD2 matching 12 bases. V shed 5 bases and J 7 bases; nucleotides not matched to a gene: 5. CDR3 size: 14 residues. CDR3 sequence reads: CASSQLAGGGTQYF. CDR3 coding DNA: TGTGCCAGCAGTCAACTAGCGGGAGGTGGGACCCAGTACTTC.

This clonotype occurred many times. The chain combines TRBV12-3 or TRBV12-4 with TRBJ1-4; D is unclear. V lost 1 base and J lost 3, with 9 bases in between. This CDR3 contains 15 residues. CDR3 amino acids: CASSLGTSPNEKLFF. The DNA for the CDR3 is TGTGCCAGCAGTTTAGGGACGAGCCCTAATGAAAAACTGTTTTTT.

This clonotype has more than one count but fewer than ten. The V gene is TRBV4-1, the J gene TRBJ2-1; TRBD1 matches 8 bases. J gave up 8 bases and V 4 bases, and 19 bases lay outside the gene matches. CDR1 and CDR2 (germline): MGHRA, YSYEKL. The CDR3 loop spans 18 amino acids. The CDR3 sequence is CASSLRGPAGQAGYEQFF. CDR3 nucleotide sequence: TGCGCCAGCAGCCTCAGAGGTCCCGCGGGACAGGCAGGCTATGAGCAGTTCTTC.

This clonotype showed up many times. This chain connects TRBV5-1 to TRBJ2-2, with 7 positions matching TRBD1. Germline lookup yields CDR1 SGHRS and CDR2 YFSETQ. Trimming at V came to 3 bases and at J to 5 bases, leaving 4 bases not matched to a gene. The CDR3 runs to 14 residues. The CDR3 nucleotides are TGCGCCAGCAGCTACTACAGGGGAACCGGGGAGCTGTTTTTT. Its translation: CASSYYRGTGELFF.

This clonotype was seen only a few times. The CDR3 reads CSASTGVMVEAFF. The CDR3 bases are TGCAGTGCTTCGACAGGGGTGATGGTTGAAGCTTTCTTT. The gene calls are TRBV20-1 and TRBJ1-1; 8 bases line up with TRBD1. The CDR3 covers 13 residues. Germline CDR1 and CDR2: DFQATT and SNEGSKA (reference sequence). The J segment lost 7 bases and the V segment lost 5 bases, leaving 9 bases of the junction unmatched.

This clonotype has only a few counts. The chain carries TRBV12-3 or TRBV12-4 and TRBJ1-2; D is uncertain. The CDR3 runs to 13 residues. V was trimmed by 1 base and J by 7 bases, leaving 10 bases between them. For the CDR3, the DNA is TGTGCCAGCAGTTTAGGGCTGCGGGGTGGCTACACCTTC. It translates to CASSLGLRGGYTF.

V usage is TRBV4-2 and J usage is TRBJ2-7; TRBD2 matches 7 bases. J was trimmed by 4 bases and V by 0 bases; bases with no gene match: 9. The CDR3 extends over 16 amino acids. The germline V gene encodes CDR1 LGHNA and CDR2 YNFKEQ. CDR3 coding DNA: TGTGCCAGCAGCCAAGATTACGCGGGAGTGGGTTACGAGCAGTACTTC. Its protein product is CASSQDYAGVGYEQYF.

The chain recombines TRBV4-1 with TRBJ2-1; D possibly uses TRBD1 or TRBD2 (6 bases each). Trimming pared 0 bases from V and 2 bases from J, leaving 11 bases between. Germline CDR1 is MGHRA and CDR2 is YSYEKL. CDR3 size: 16 residues. The CDR3, as DNA: TGCGCCAGCAGCCAAGAGGGGGCGGGAACCTACAATGAGCAGTTCTTC. This gives the protein CASSQEGAGTYNEQFF.

This clonotype was found a few times. The chain combines TRBV5-1 with TRBJ2-1; the match to TRBD1 covers 9 bases. CDR1 and CDR2 (germline): SGHRS, YFSETQ. This CDR3 spans 14 amino acids. After removal of 4 bases from V and 8 bases from J, the junction contained 7 bases not matched to a gene. CDR3 DNA: TGCGCCAGCAGCATGGGACAGGGAGTGGATGAGCAGTTCTTC. The encoded protein is CASSMGQGVDEQFF.

This clonotype was recorded at least ten times. The rearrangement links TRBV20-1 to TRBJ2-1, with TRBD2 matching 7 bases. Germline CDR1 and CDR2: DFQATT and SNEGSKA (reference sequence). The CDR3 extends over 12 amino acids. Losses at the gene ends were 2 bases for V and 8 bases for J; bases not matched to a gene: 3. The CDR3 loop reads CSARPGGDEQFF. As DNA, the CDR3 is TGCAGTGCTAGACCTGGGGGGGATGAGCAGTTCTTC.